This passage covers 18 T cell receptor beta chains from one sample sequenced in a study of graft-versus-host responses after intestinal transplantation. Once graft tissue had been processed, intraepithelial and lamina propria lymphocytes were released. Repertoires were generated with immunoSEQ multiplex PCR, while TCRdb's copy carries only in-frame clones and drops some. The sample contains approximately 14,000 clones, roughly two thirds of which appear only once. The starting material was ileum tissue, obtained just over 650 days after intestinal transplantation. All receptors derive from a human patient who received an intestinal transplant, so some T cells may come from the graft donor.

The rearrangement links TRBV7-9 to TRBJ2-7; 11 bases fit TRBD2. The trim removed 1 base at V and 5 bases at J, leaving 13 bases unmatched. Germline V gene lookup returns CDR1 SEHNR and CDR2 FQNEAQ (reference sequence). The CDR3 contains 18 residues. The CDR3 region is CASSLDKLAGASGDEQYF. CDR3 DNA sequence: TGTGCCAGCAGCTTAGATAAACTAGCGGGGGCCTCTGGGGACGAGCAGTACTTC.

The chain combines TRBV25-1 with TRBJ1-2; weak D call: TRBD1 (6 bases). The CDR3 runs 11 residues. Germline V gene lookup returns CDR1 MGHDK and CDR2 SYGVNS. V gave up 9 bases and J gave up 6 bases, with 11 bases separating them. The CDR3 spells CARQGFNGYTF. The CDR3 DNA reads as TGTGCCAGACAGGGTTTCAATGGCTACACCTTC.

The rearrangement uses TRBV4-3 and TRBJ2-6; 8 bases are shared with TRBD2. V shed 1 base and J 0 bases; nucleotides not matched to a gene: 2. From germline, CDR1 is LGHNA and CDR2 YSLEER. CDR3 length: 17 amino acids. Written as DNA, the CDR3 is TGCGCCAGCAGCCAAGCTGGGACTAGCTCTGGGGCCAACGTCCTGACTTTC. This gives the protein CASSQAGTSSGANVLTF.

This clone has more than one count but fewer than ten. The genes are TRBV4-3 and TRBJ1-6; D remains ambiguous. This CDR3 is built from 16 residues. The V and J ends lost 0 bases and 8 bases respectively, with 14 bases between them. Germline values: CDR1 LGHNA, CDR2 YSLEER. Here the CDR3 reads CASSQEPRTGDSPLHF. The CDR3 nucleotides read TGCGCCAGCAGCCAAGAACCGAGGACCGGGGATTCACCCCTCCACTTT.

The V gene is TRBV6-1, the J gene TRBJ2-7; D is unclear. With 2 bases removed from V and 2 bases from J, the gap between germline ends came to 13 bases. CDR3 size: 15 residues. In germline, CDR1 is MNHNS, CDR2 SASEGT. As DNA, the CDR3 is TGTGCCAGCAGTGAAAACACAGTAGGAACCTACGAGCAGTACTTC. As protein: CASSENTVGTYEQYF.

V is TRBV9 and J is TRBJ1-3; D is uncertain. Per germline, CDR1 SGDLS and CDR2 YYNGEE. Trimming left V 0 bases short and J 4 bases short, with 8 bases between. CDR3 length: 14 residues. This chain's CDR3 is CASSVGVSGNTIYF. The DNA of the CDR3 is TGTGCCAGCAGCGTAGGCGTCTCCGGAAACACCATATATTTT.

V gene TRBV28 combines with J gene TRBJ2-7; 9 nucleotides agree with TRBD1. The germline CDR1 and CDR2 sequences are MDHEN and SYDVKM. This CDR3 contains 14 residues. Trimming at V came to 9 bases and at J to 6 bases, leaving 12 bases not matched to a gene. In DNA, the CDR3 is TGTGCCAGTCACGGGACAGGGTCGTCCGCCGAGCAGTACTTC. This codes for CASHGTGSSAEQYF.

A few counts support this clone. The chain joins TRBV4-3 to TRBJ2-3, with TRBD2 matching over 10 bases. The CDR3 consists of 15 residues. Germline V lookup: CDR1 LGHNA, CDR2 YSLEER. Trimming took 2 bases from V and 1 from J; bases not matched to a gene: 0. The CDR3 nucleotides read TGCGCCAGCAGCCAACTAGCGGGGGGCACAGATACGCAGTATTTT. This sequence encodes CASSQLAGGTDTQYF.

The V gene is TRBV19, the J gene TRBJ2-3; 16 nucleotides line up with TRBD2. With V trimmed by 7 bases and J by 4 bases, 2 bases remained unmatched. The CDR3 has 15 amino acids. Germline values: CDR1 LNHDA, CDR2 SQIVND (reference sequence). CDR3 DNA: TGTGCCAGTACGGGGACTAGCGGGGGGGCAGATACGCAGTATTTT. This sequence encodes CASTGTSGGADTQYF. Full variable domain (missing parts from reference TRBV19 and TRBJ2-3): DGGITQSPKYLFRKEGQNVTLSCEQNLNHDAMYWYRQDPGQGLRLIYYSQIVNDFQKGDIAEGYSVSREKKESFPLTVTSAQKNPTAFYLCASTGTSGGADTQYFGPGTRLTVL.

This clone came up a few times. This chain's CDR3 is CASSLIGLAANTQYF. CDR3 DNA sequence: TGTGCCAGCAGCTTAATTGGACTAGCAGCTAATACGCAGTATTTT. The chain employs TRBV7-8 and TRBJ2-3; 8 bases line up with TRBD2. The CDR3 runs to 15 residues. CDR1 is SGHVS, CDR2 FQNEAQ, per germline. V lost 2 bases to trimming and J lost 7 bases; unmatched junction nucleotides: 8.

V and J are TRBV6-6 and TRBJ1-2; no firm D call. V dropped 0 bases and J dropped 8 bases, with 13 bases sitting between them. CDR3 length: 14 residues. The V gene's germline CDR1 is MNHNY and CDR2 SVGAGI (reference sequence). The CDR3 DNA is TGTGCCAGCAGTTACTCCGGGCCCCGAGGGGGCTACACCTTC. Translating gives CASSYSGPRGGYTF.

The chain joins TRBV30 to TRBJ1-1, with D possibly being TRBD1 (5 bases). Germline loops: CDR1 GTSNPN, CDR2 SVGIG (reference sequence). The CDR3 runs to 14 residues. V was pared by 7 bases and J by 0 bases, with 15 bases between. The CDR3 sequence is CASPPGPLNTEAFF. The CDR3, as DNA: TGTGCCTCCCCCCCAGGGCCCTTGAACACTGAAGCTTTCTTT.

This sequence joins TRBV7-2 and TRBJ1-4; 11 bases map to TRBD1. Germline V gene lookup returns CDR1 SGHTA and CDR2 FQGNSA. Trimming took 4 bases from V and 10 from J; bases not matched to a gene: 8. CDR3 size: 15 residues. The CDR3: CASSSAGTGGGKLFF. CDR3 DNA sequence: TGTGCCAGCAGCTCAGCCGGGACAGGGGGAGGAAAACTGTTTTTT.

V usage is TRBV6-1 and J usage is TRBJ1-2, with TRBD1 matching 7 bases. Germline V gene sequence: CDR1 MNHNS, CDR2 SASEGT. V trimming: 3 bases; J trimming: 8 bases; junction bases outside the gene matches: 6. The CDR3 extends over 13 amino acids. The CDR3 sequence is CASSEKGARGYTF. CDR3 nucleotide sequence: TGTGCCAGCAGTGAGAAGGGGGCAAGAGGCTACACCTTC.

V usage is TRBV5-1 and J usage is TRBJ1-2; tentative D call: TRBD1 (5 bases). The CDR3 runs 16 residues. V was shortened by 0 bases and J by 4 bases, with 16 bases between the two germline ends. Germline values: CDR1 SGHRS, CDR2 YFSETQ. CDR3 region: CASSLEGGRGFYGYTF. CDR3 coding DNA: TGCGCCAGCAGCTTGGAAGGAGGGCGGGGGTTCTATGGCTACACCTTC.

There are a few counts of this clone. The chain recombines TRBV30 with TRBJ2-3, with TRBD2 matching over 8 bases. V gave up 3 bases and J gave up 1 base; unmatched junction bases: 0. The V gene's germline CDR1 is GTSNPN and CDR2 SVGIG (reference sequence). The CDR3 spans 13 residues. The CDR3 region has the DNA TGTGCCTGGAGGACTAGCGGCACAGATACGCAGTATTTT. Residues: CAWRTSGTDTQYF.

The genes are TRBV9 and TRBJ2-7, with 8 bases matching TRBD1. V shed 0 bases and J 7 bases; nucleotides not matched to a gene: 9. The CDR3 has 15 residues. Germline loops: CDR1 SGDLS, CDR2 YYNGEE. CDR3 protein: CASSVGQGAIGEQYF. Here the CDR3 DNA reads TGTGCCAGCAGCGTAGGGCAGGGGGCAATCGGGGAGCAGTACTTC. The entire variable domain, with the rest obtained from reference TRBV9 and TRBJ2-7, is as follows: DSGVTQTPKHLITATGQRVTLRCSPRSGDLSVYWYQQSLDQGLQFLIQYYNGEERAKGNILERFSAQQFPDLHSELNLSSLELGDSALYFCASSVGQGAIGEQYFGPGTRLTVT.

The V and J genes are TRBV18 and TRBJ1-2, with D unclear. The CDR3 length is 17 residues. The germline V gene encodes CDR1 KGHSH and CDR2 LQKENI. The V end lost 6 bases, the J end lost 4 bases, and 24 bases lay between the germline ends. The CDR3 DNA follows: TGTGCCAGCTCCGAACGTGGAGGGTCGGTAATGGGCTATGGCTACACCTTC. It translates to CASSERGGSVMGYGYTF. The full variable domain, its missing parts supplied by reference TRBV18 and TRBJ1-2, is NAGVMQNPRHLVRRRGQEARLRCSPMKGHSHVYWYRQLPEEGLKFMVYLQKENIIDESGMPKERFSAEFPKEGPSILRIQQVVRGDSAAYFCASSERGGSVMGYGYTFGSGTRLTVV.